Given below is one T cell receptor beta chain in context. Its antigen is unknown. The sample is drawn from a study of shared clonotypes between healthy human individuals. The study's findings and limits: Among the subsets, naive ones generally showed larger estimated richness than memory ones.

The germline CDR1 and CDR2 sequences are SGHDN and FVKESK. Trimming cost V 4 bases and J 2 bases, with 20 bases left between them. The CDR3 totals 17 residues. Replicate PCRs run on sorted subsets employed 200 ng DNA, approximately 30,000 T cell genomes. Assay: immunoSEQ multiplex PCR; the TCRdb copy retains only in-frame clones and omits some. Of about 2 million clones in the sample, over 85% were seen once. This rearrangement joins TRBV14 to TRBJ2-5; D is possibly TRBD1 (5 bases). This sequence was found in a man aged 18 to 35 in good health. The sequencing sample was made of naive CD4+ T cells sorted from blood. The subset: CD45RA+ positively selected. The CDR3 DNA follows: TGTGCCAGCAGCCGAGGAAGGGGCTTGAGAGTTCAAGAGACCCAGTACTTC. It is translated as CASSRGRGLRVQETQYF.